The subject of this entry is one T cell receptor beta chain. The data stem from a study of control samples from healthy donors and cancer patients. Here immunoSEQ multiplex PCR was the method, and the copy in TCRdb shows in-frame clones only, minus some. Of about 85,000 clones detected, 90% appear once; the ten largest clones hold 3% to 4.5%. CDR1 and CDR2 from the germline V gene are MNHEY and SMNVEV (reference sequence). The CDR3 totals 15 residues. The ends lost 3 bases at V and 4 bases at J; junction bases unmatched: 9. The sample consisted of blood. This TCR was recovered from a woman aged 18-30 years in good health. The chain uses TRBV27 and TRBJ2-7; 7 bases fit TRBD2. CDR3 residues: CASSFTRSGGYEQYF. The CDR3 DNA is TGTGCCAGCAGTTTCACCCGATCGGGGGGTTACGAGCAGTACTTC.